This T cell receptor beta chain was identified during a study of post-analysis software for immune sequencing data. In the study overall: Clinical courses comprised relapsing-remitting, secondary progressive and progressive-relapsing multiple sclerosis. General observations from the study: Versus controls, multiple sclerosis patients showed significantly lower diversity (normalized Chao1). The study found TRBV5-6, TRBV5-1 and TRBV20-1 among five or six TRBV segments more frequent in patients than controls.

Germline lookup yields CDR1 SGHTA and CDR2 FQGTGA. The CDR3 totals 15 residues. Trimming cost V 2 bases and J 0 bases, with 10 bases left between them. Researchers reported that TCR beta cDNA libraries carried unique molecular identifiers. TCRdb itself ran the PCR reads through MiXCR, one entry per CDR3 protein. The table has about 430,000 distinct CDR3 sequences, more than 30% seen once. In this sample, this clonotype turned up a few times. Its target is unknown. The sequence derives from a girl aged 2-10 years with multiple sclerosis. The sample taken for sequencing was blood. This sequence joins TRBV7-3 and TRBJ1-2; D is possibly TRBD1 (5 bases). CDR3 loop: CASSLLPGTNYGYTF. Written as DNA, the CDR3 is TGTGCCAGCAGCTTACTTCCAGGGACTAACTATGGCTACACCTTC.